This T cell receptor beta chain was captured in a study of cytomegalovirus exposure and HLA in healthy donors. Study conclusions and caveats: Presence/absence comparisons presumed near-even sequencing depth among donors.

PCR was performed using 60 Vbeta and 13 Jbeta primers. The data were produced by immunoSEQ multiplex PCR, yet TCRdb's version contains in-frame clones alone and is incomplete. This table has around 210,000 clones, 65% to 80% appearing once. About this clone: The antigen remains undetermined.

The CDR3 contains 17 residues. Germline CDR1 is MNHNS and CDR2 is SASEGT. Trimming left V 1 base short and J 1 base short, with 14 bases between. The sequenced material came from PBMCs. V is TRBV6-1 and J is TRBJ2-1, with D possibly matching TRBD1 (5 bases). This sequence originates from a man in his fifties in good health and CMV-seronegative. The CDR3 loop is CASSEVGAISSYNEQFF. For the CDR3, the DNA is TGTGCCAGCAGTGAAGTTGGGGCTATCTCTTCCTACAATGAGCAGTTCTTC.